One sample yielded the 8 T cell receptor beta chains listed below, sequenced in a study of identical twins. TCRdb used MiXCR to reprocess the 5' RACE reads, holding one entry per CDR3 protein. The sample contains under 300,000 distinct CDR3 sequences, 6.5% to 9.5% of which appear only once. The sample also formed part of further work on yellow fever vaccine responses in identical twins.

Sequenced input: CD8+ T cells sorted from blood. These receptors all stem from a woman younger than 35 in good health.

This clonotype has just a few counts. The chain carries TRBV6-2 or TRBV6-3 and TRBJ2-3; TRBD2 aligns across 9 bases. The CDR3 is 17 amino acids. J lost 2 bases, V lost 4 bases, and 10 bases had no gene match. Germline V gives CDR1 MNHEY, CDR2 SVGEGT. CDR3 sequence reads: CASSSLLAGALTDTQYF. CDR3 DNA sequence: TGTGCCAGCAGTTCCCTCTTAGCGGGAGCGCTCACAGATACGCAGTATTTT.

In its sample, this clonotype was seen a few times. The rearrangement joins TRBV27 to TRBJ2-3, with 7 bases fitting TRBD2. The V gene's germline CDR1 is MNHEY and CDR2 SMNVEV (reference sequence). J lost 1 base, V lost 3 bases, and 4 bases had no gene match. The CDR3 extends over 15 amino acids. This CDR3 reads CASSLLRGGTDTQYF. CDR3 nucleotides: TGTGCCAGCAGTTTGTTACGGGGGGGCACAGATACGCAGTATTTT.

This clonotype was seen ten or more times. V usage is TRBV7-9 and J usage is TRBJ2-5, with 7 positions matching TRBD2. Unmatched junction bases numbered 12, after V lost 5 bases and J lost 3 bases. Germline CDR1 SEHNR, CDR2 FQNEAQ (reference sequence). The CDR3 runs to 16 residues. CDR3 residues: CASSPSAVRGEETQYF. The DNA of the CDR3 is TGTGCCAGCAGCCCGAGTGCGGTTCGGGGGGAAGAGACCCAGTACTTC.

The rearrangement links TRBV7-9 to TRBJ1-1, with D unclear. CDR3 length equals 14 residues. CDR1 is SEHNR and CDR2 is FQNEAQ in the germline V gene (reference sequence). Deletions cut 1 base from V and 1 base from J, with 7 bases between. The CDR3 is CASSLEVQNTEAFF. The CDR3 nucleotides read TGTGCCAGCAGCTTAGAGGTACAGAACACTGAAGCTTTCTTT.

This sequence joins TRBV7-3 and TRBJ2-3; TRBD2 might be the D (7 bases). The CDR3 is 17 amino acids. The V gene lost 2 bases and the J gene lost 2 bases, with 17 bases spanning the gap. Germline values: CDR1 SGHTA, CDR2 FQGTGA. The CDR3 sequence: CASSLSGAGANTDTQYF. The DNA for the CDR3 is TGTGCCAGCAGCTTATCGGGGGCGGGGGCCAACACAGATACGCAGTATTTT.

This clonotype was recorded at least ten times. The CDR3 DNA follows: TGTGCCACCAGTTCCAGACAGGCTAACTATGGCTACACCTTC. It specifies CATSSRQANYGYTF. The chain combines TRBV24-1 with TRBJ1-2, with D perhaps matching TRBD1 (6 bases). There are 14 residues in the CDR3. Trimming took off 6 bases at V and 0 bases at J, with 10 bases between the two ends. Germline CDR1 KGHDR, CDR2 SFDVKD.

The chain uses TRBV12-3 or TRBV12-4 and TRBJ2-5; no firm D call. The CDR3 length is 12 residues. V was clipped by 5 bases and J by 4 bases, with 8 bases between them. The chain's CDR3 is CASSGWGETQYF. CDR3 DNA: TGTGCCAGCAGTGGATGGGGAGAGACCCAGTACTTC.

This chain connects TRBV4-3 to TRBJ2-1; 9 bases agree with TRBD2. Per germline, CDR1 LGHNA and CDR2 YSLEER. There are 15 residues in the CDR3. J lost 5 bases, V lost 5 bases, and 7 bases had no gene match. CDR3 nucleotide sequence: TGCGCCAGCAGCGCAGACCTAGCGGGGAACAATGAGCAGTTCTTC. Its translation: CASSADLAGNNEQFF.